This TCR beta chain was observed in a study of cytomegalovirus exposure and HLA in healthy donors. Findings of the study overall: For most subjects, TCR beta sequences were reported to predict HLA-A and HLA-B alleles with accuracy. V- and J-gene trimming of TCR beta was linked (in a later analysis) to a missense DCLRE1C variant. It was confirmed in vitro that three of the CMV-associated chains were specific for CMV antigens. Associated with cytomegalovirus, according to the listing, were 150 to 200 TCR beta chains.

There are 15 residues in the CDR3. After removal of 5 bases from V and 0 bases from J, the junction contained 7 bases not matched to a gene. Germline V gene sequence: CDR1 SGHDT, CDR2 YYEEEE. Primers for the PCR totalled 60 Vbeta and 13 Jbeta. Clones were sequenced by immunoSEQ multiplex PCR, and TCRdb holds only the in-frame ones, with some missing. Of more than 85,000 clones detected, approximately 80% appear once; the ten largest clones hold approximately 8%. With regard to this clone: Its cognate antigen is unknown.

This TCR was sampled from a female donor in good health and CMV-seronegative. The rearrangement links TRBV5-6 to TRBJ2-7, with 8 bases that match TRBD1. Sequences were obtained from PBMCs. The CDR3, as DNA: TGTGCCAGCAGACCCTGGACAGGGCTCTCCTACGAGCAGTACTTC. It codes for CASRPWTGLSYEQYF. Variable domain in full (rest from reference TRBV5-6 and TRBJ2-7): DAGVTQSPTHLIKTRGQQVTLRCSPKSGHDTVSWYQQALGQGPQFIFQYYEEEERQRGNFPDRFSGHQFPNYSSELNVNALLLGDSALYLCASRPWTGLSYEQYFGPGTRLTVT.